Listed below are T cell receptor beta chains from one sample, sequenced in a study of Ad26.COV2.S vaccination and SARS-CoV-2 variants. The table came from immunoSEQ multiplex PCR; TCRdb's copy has only in-frame clones and leaves some out. The sample holds hundreds of thousands of clones; more than 85% are singletons and the top ten take around 4.5%. Sequencing used peripheral blood, obtained in a trial of Ad26.COV2.S vaccine versus placebo. The receptors derive from a person aged 18-60 years who received the Ad26.COV2.S COVID-19 vaccine or a placebo. CDR3s include the opening cysteine and the closing phenylalanine or tryptophan. A D gene is named only where the DNA matches it firmly. Size values are once, few and many counts, or a class for expanded clones, and some rows have none.

V gene: TRBV28; J gene: TRBJ1-1; D gene: TRBD1; clone size: NA; CDR3 DNA: TGTGCCAGCAGCTCTAGGACAGGGGGGTGGAGCACTGAAGCTTTCTTT; CDR3 protein: CASSSRTGGWSTEAFF
V gene: TRBV12-3/TRBV12-4; J gene: TRBJ2-2; D gene: NA; clone size: NA; CDR3 DNA: TGTGCCAGCAGTTTTCTTGGGGAGCTGTTTTTT; CDR3 protein: CASSFLGELFF
V gene: TRBV6-5; J gene: TRBJ1-5; D gene: TRBD1; clone size: NA; CDR3 DNA: TGTGCCAGCAGTTACGACAGGGGCGGCAATCAGCCCCAGCATTTT; CDR3 protein: CASSYDRGGNQPQHF
V gene: TRBV5-1; J gene: TRBJ1-1; D gene: TRBD1; clone size: NA; CDR3 DNA: TGCGCCAGCAGCTTGGGGACAGGGGTGAACACTGAAGCTTTCTTT; CDR3 protein: CASSLGTGVNTEAFF
V gene: TRBV2; J gene: TRBJ1-5; D gene: NA; clone size: once; CDR3 DNA: TGTGCCAGCAGTGAACACGATTGGATCCCTAGCAATCAGCCCCAGCATTTT; CDR3 protein: CASSEHDWIPSNQPQHF
V gene: TRBV6-2/TRBV6-3; J gene: TRBJ2-6; D gene: NA; clone size: NA; CDR3 DNA: TGTGCCAGCAGTTACTCTGGGGGCTCTGGGGCCAACGTCCTGACTTTC; CDR3 protein: CASSYSGGSGANVLTF
V gene: TRBV27; J gene: TRBJ1-4; D gene: NA; clone size: NA; CDR3 DNA: TGTGCCAGCAGCTACGACAGGAGAAATGAAAAACTGTTTTTT; CDR3 protein: CASSYDRRNEKLFF
V gene: TRBV5-6; J gene: TRBJ2-5; D gene: NA; clone size: NA; CDR3 DNA: TGTGCCAGCAGCGGGGAGGTACAGACCCAGTACTTC; CDR3 protein: CASSGEVQTQYF
V gene: TRBV6-2/TRBV6-3; J gene: TRBJ2-1; D gene: NA; clone size: NA; CDR3 DNA: TGTGCCAGCAGTTACTCGGCGGAAAATGAGCAGTTCTTC; CDR3 protein: CASSYSAENEQFF
V gene: TRBV19; J gene: TRBJ1-1; D gene: TRBD1; clone size: NA; CDR3 DNA: TGTGCCAGTATCGGTAGGCGACAGGGTACTCCTGAAGCTTTCTTT; CDR3 protein: CASIGRRQGTPEAFF
V gene: TRBV29-1; J gene: TRBJ2-1; D gene: NA; clone size: NA; CDR3 DNA: TGCAGCGTTATAGAGTTGGAATCCTACAATGAGCAGTTCTTC; CDR3 protein: CSVIELESYNEQFF
V gene: TRBV24-1; J gene: TRBJ2-7; D gene: NA; clone size: NA; CDR3 DNA: TGTGCCACCAGTGATTTTTACGCACAGACCGATTCGTCTTCCTACGAGCAGTACTTC; CDR3 protein: CATSDFYAQTDSSSYEQYF
V gene: TRBV4-3; J gene: TRBJ1-6; D gene: NA; clone size: NA; CDR3 DNA: TGCGCCAGCAGTCCAATTCTCTCCTATAATTCACCCCTCCACTTT; CDR3 protein: CASSPILSYNSPLHF
V gene: TRBV2; J gene: TRBJ2-7; D gene: NA; clone size: NA; CDR3 DNA: TGTGCCAGCACTAGGGTCAGAGCCTACGAGCAGTACTTC; CDR3 protein: CASTRVRAYEQYF
V gene: TRBV6-2/TRBV6-3; J gene: TRBJ1-5; D gene: NA; clone size: NA; CDR3 DNA: TGTGCCAGCAGTTACTTGGGACAGCCCCAGCATTTT; CDR3 protein: CASSYLGQPQHF
V gene: TRBV5-1; J gene: TRBJ2-3; D gene: TRBD2; clone size: NA; CDR3 DNA: TGCGCCAGCAGGACGGTAGAGGGGAGCGGGGCAGATACGCAGTATTTT; CDR3 protein: CASRTVEGSGADTQYF
V gene: TRBV7-7; J gene: TRBJ2-3; D gene: NA; clone size: NA; CDR3 DNA: TGTGCCAGCAGCCGGGACTTAGGGGCAGATACGCAGTATTTT; CDR3 protein: CASSRDLGADTQYF
V gene: TRBV27; J gene: TRBJ2-7; D gene: NA; clone size: NA; CDR3 DNA: TGTGCCAGCAGTCCCCTCTCAGGGAGAGGCGAGCAGTACTTC; CDR3 protein: CASSPLSGRGEQYF
V gene: TRBV18; J gene: TRBJ1-6; D gene: TRBD1; clone size: few; CDR3 DNA: TGTGCCAGCTCACCGCCGAAGACAGGGTCGGATTCACCCCTCCACTTT; CDR3 protein: CASSPPKTGSDSPLHF
V gene: TRBV18; J gene: TRBJ1-3; D gene: TRBD1; clone size: NA; CDR3 DNA: TGTGCCAGCTCACCCGGGACAGGGCGACTCTCTGGAAACACCATATATTTT; CDR3 protein: CASSPGTGRLSGNTIYF
V gene: TRBV4-2; J gene: TRBJ2-2; D gene: TRBD2; clone size: NA; CDR3 DNA: TGTGCCAGCAGCCAAGGGACTAGTCCCACCGGGGAGCTGTTTTTT; CDR3 protein: CASSQGTSPTGELFF
V gene: TRBV11-2; J gene: TRBJ2-7; D gene: NA; clone size: once; CDR3 DNA: TGTGCCAGCAGCCTATCGCTAGACTACGAGCAGTACTTC; CDR3 protein: CASSLSLDYEQYF
V gene: TRBV3-1/TRBV3-2; J gene: TRBJ2-2; D gene: NA; clone size: NA; CDR3 DNA: TGTGCCAGCAGCCCCGTTGGCACCGGGGAGCTGTTTTTT; CDR3 protein: CASSPVGTGELFF
V gene: TRBV18; J gene: TRBJ1-1; D gene: TRBD1; clone size: NA; CDR3 DNA: TGTGCCAGCTCACCCCGGACAGGGGGCTCAGTTGGCACTGAAGCTTTCTTT; CDR3 protein: CASSPRTGGSVGTEAFF
V gene: TRBV3-1/TRBV3-2; J gene: TRBJ2-5; D gene: NA; clone size: NA; CDR3 DNA: TGTGCCAGCAGCCGACGACTAGTCGGGGAGACCCAGTACTTC; CDR3 protein: CASSRRLVGETQYF
V gene: TRBV5-4; J gene: TRBJ2-3; D gene: NA; clone size: once; CDR3 DNA: TGTGCCAGCAGCCCCGGAAGGAGGGTGGCAGATACGCAGTATTTT; CDR3 protein: CASSPGRRVADTQYF
V gene: TRBV11-3; J gene: TRBJ1-5; D gene: NA; clone size: medium-sized; CDR3 DNA: TGTGCCAGCAGCTTCCGGCGGAGGACGGACGCCTCCAATCAGCCCCAGCATTTT; CDR3 protein: CASSFRRRTDASNQPQHF
V gene: TRBV6-5; J gene: TRBJ1-2; D gene: NA; clone size: NA; CDR3 DNA: TGTGCCAGCAGTTACTCGGCCGGGATCTATGGCTACACCTTC; CDR3 protein: CASSYSAGIYGYTF
V gene: TRBV29-1; J gene: TRBJ2-5; D gene: NA; clone size: NA; CDR3 DNA: TGCAGCGTTCATGAACAAGAGACCCAGTACTTC; CDR3 protein: CSVHEQETQYF
V gene: TRBV10-3; J gene: TRBJ2-1; D gene: NA; clone size: few; CDR3 DNA: TGTGCCATCAGTGTAGGGCAGGGACGATACAATGAGCAGTTCTTC; CDR3 protein: CAISVGQGRYNEQFF
V gene: TRBV28; J gene: TRBJ1-2; D gene: NA; clone size: NA; CDR3 DNA: TGTGCCAGCAGTTTAACGGGGGCAGAAGGCTACACCTTC; CDR3 protein: CASSLTGAEGYTF
V gene: TRBV7-9; J gene: TRBJ1-1; D gene: TRBD1; clone size: NA; CDR3 DNA: TGTGCCAGCAGTCAGAGCAGGGGGCTGGGCACTGAAGCTTTCTTT; CDR3 protein: CASSQSRGLGTEAFF
V gene: TRBV5-1; J gene: TRBJ2-7; D gene: NA; clone size: NA; CDR3 DNA: TGCGCCAGCAGCTTGGCAGACACCCGTGCTACCTACGAGCAGTACTTC; CDR3 protein: CASSLADTRATYEQYF
V gene: TRBV18; J gene: TRBJ1-3; D gene: TRBD1; clone size: NA; CDR3 DNA: TGTGCCAGCTCACCGGGACAGCGCTCTGGAAACACCATATATTTT; CDR3 protein: CASSPGQRSGNTIYF
V gene: TRBV6-6; J gene: TRBJ1-1; D gene: NA; clone size: once; CDR3 DNA: TGTGCCAGCATAGGGGGGGGGTTTAAAGCTTTCTTT; CDR3 protein: CASIGGGFKAFF
V gene: TRBV16; J gene: TRBJ2-7; D gene: NA; clone size: NA; CDR3 DNA: TGTGCCAGCAGCCAATCGATTAACTCAGTCTACTACGAGCAGTACTTC; CDR3 protein: CASSQSINSVYYEQYF
V gene: TRBV9; J gene: TRBJ2-1; D gene: TRBD2; clone size: NA; CDR3 DNA: TGTGCCAGCAGCGTATCGGGACTAGCGGGTCACAATGAGCAGTTCTTC; CDR3 protein: CASSVSGLAGHNEQFF
V gene: TRBV4-3; J gene: TRBJ1-2; D gene: TRBD1; clone size: NA; CDR3 DNA: TGCGCCAGCAGCCAAACCTCTCGGGACAGGGTGTATGGCTACACCTTC; CDR3 protein: CASSQTSRDRVYGYTF
V gene: TRBV6-2/TRBV6-3; J gene: TRBJ2-2; D gene: NA; clone size: few; CDR3 DNA: TGTGCCAGCAGTTCGGGGGACACCGGGGAGCTGTTTTTT; CDR3 protein: CASSSGDTGELFF